This TCR beta chain stems from a study of control samples from healthy donors and cancer patients. The method was immunoSEQ multiplex PCR; TCRdb's version includes in-frame clones alone and lacks a portion of them. Here the sample spans 200,000 to 250,000 clones, around 94% being singletons. Per germline, CDR1 MNHEY and CDR2 SVGAGI. Between the trimmed V and J ends, which lost 5 bases and 1 base, there was a span of 5 bases. CDR3 size: 12 residues. Sequenced material: blood. The gene calls are TRBV6-5 and TRBJ1-2; unclear D gene. The clonotype was recovered from a man in his forties or fifties in good health. This chain's CDR3 is CASSQINYGYTF. The CDR3 DNA sequence: TGTGCCAGCAGTCAGATTAACTATGGCTACACCTTC.